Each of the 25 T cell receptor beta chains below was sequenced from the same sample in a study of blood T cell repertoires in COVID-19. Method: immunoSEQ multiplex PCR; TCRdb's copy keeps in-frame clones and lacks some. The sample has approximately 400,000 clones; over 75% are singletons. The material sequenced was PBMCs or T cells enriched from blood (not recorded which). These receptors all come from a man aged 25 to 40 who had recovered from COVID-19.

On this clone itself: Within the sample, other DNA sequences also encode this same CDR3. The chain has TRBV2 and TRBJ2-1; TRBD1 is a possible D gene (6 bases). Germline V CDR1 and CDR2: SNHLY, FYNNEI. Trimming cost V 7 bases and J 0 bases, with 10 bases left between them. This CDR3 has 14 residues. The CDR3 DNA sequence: TGTGCCAGCACAGAACAGGGCTCCTACAATGAGCAGTTCTTC. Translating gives CASTEQGSYNEQFF. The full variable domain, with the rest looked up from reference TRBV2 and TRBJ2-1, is EPEVTQTPSHQVTQMGQEVILRCVPISNHLYFYWYRQILGQKVEFLVSFYNNEISEKSEIFDDQFSVERPDGSNFTLKIRSTKLEDSAMYFCASTEQGSYNEQFFGPGTRLTVL.

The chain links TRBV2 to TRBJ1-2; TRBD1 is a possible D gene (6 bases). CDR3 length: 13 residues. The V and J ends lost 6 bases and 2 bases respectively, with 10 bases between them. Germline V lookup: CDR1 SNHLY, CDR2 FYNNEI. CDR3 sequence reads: CASSGTLNYGYTF. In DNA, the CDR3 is TGTGCCAGCAGCGGGACACTAAACTATGGCTACACCTTC.

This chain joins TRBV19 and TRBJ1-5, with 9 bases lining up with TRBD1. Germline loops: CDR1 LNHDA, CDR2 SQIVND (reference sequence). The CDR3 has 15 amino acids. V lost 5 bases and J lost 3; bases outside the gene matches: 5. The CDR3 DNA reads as TGTGCCAGTAGTCCGGGACAGGGATACAATCAGCCCCAGCATTTT. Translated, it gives CASSPGQGYNQPQHF.

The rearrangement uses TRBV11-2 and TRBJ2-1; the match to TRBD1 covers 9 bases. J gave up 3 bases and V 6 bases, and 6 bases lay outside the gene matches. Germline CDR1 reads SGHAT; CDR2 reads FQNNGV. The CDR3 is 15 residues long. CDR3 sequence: CASRTPGQGYNEQFF. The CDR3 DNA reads TGTGCCAGCAGGACCCCGGGACAGGGCTACAATGAGCAGTTCTTC. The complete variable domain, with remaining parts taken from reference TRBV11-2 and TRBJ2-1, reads EAGVAQSPRYKIIEKRQSVAFWCNPISGHATLYWYQQILGQGPKLLIQFQNNGVVDDSQLPKDRFSAERLKGVDSTLKIQPAKLEDSAVYLCASRTPGQGYNEQFFGPGTRLTVL.

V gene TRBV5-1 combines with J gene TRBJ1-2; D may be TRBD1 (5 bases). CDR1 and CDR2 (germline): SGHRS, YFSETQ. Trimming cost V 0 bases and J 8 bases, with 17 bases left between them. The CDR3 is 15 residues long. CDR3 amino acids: CASSLDGREVGGYTF. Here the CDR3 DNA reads TGCGCCAGCAGCTTGGACGGCAGGGAGGTCGGCGGCTACACCTTC.

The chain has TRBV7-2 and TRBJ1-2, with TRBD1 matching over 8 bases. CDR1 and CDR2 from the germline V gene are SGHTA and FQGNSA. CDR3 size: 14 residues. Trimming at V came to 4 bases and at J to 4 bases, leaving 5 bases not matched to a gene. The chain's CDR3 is CASSSRTGIYGYTF. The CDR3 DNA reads TGTGCCAGCAGCTCCCGGACAGGGATCTATGGCTACACCTTC.

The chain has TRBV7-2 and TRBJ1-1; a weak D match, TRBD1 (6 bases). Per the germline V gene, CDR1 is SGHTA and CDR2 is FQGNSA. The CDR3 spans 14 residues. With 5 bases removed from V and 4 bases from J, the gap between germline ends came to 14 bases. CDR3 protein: CASSPEGESTEAFF. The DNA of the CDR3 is TGTGCCAGCAGCCCTGAGGGGGAGTCCACTGAAGCTTTCTTT.

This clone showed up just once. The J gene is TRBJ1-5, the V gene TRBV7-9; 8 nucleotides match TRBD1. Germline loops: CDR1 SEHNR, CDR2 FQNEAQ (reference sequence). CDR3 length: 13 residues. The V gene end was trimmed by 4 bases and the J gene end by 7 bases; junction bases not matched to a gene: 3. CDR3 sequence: CASSSTGDQPQHF. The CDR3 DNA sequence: TGTGCCAGCAGCTCGACAGGGGACCAGCCCCAGCATTTT.

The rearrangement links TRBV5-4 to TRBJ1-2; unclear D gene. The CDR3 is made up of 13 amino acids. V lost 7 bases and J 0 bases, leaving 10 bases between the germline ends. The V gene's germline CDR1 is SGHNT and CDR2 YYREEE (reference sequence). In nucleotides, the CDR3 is TGTGCCAGCGGGCGTGAAGCTAACTATGGCTACACCTTC. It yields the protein CASGREANYGYTF. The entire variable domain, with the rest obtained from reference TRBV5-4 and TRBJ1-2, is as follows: ETGVTQSPTHLIKTRGQQVTLRCSSQSGHNTVSWYQQALGQGPQFIFQYYREEENGRGNFPPRFSGLQFPNYSSELNVNALELDDSALYLCASGREANYGYTFGSGTRLTVV.

The CDR3 here is CASSSPAQYF. In nucleotides, the CDR3 is TGTGCCAGCAGTTCCCCGGCGCAGTATTTT. The chain is built from TRBV6-5 and TRBJ2-3, with no clear D. The V gene's germline CDR1 is MNHEY and CDR2 SVGAGI. The CDR3 has 10 residues. V was clipped by 4 bases and J by 10 bases, with 6 bases between them.

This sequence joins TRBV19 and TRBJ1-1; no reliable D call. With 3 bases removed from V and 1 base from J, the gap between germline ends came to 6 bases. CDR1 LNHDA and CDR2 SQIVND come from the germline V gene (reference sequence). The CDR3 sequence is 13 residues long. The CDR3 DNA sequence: TGTGCCAGTAGTATCGTCCGGAACACTGAAGCTTTCTTT. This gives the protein CASSIVRNTEAFF. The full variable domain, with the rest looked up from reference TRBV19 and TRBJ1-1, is DGGITQSPKYLFRKEGQNVTLSCEQNLNHDAMYWYRQDPGQGLRLIYYSQIVNDFQKGDIAEGYSVSREKKESFPLTVTSAQKNPTAFYLCASSIVRNTEAFFGQGTRLTVV.

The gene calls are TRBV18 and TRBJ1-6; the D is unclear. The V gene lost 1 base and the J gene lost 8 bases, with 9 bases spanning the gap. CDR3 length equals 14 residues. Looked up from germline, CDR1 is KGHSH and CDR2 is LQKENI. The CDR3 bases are TGTGCCAGCTCACCACGGGGAGAGGATTCACCCCTCCACTTT. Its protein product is CASSPRGEDSPLHF.

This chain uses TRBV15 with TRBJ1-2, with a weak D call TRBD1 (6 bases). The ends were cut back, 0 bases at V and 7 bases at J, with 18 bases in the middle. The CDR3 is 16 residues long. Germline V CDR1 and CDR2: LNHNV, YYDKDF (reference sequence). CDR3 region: CATSREGTGPPGGYTF. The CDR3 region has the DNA TGTGCCACCAGCAGAGAGGGTACAGGGCCCCCGGGTGGCTACACCTTC.

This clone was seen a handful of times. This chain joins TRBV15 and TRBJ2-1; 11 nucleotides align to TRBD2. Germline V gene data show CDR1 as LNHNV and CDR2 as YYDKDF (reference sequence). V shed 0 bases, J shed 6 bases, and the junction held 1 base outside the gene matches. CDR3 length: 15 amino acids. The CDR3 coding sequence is TGTGCCACCAGCAGAGATCTAGCGGGGGGCAATGAGCAGTTCTTC. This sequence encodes CATSRDLAGGNEQFF.

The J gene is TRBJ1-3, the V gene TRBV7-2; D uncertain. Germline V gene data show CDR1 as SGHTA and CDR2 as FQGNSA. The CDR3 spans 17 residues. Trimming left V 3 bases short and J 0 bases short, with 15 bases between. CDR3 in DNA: TGTGCCAGCAGCTTTGGACTTCTGCCCCCCTCTGGAAACACCATATATTTT. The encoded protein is CASSFGLLPPSGNTIYF.

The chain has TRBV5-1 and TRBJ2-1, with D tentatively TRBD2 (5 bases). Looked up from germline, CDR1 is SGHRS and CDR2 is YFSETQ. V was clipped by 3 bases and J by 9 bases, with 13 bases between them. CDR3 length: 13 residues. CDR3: CASSSGSEGEQFF. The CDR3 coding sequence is TGCGCCAGCAGCTCTGGATCCGAGGGTGAGCAGTTCTTC.

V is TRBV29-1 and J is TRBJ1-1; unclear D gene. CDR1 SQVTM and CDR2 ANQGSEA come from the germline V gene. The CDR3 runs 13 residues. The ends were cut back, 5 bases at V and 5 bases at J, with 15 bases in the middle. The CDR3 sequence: CSVRSPAGTEAFF. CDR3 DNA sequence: TGCAGCGTTAGGTCCCCCGCGGGGACTGAAGCTTTCTTT.

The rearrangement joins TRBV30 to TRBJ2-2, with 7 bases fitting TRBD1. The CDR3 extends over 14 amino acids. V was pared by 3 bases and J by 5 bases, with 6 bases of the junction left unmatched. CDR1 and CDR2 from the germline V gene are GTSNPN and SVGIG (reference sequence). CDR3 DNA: TGTGCCTGGAGCGCCGGGACAGTTACCGGGGAGCTGTTTTTT. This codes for CAWSAGTVTGELFF.

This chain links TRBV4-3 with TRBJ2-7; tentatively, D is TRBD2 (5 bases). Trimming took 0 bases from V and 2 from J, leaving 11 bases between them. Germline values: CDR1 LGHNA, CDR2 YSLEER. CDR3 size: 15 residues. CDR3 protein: CASSQEPGIPYEQYF. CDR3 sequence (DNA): TGCGCCAGCAGCCAAGAGCCCGGGATCCCCTACGAGCAGTACTTC.

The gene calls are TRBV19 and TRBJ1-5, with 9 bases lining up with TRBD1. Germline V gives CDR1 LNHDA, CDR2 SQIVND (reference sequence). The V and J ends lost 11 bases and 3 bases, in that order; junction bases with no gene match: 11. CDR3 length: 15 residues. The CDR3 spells CASKSWTGDNQPQHF. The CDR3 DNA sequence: TGTGCCTCCAAGAGCTGGACAGGGGACAATCAGCCCCAGCATTTT.

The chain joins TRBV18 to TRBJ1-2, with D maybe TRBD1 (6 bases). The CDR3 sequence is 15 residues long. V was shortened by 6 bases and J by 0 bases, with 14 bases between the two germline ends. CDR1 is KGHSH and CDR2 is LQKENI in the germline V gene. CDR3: CASSKTGPPNYGYTF. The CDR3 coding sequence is TGTGCCAGCTCGAAGACAGGCCCACCTAACTATGGCTACACCTTC. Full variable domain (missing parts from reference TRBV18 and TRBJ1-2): NAGVMQNPRHLVRRRGQEARLRCSPMKGHSHVYWYRQLPEEGLKFMVYLQKENIIDESGMPKERFSAEFPKEGPSILRIQQVVRGDSAAYFCASSKTGPPNYGYTFGSGTRLTVV.

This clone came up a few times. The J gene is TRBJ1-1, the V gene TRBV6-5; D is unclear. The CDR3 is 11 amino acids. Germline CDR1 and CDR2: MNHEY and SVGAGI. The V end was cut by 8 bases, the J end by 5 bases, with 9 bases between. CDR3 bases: TGTGCCAGCGGAGGGCGGACTGAAGCTTTCTTT. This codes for CASGGRTEAFF.

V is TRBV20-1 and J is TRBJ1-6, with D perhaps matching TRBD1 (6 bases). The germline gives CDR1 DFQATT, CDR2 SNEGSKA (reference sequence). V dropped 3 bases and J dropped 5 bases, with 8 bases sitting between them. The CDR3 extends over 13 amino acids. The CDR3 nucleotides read TGCAGTGCTAGTGGACAGAATAATTCACCCCTCCACTTT. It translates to CSASGQNNSPLHF.

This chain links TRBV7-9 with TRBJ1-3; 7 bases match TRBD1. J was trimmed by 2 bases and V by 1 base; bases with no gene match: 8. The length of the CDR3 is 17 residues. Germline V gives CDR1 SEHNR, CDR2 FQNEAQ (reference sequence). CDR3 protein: CASSLVLYGQAGNTIYF. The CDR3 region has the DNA TGTGCCAGCAGCTTAGTGCTTTATGGACAGGCTGGAAACACCATATATTTT. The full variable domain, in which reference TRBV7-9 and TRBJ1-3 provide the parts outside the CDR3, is DTGVSQNPRHKITKRGQNVTFRCDPISEHNRLYWYRQTLGQGPEFLTYFQNEAQLEKSRLLSDRFSAERPKGSFSTLEIQRTEQGDSAMYLCASSLVLYGQAGNTIYFGEGSWLTVV.

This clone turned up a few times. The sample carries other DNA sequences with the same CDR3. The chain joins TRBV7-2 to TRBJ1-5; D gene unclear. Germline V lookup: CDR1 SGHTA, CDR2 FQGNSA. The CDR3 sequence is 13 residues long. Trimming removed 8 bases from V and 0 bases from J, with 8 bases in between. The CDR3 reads CASSSYSNQPQHF. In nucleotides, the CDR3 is TGTGCCAGCTCCAGTTATAGCAATCAGCCCCAGCATTTT.